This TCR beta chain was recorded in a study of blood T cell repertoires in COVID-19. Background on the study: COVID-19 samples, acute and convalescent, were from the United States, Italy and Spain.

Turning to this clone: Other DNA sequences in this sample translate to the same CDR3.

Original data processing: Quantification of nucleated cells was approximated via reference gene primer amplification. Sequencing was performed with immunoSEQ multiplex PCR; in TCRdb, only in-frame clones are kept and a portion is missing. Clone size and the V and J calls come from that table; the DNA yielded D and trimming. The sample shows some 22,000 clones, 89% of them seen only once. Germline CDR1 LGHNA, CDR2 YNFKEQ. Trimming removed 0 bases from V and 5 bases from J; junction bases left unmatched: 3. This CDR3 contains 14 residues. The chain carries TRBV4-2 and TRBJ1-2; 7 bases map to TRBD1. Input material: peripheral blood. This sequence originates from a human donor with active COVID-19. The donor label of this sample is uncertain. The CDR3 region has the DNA TGTGCCAGCAGCCAAGATCGGACAGGATATGGCTACACCTTC. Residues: CASSQDRTGYGYTF.